Included here is one T cell receptor (beta chain) sequence, with context. V was clipped by 2 bases and J by 8 bases; unmatched bases: 5. The CDR3 spans 14 residues. The germline V gene has CDR1 SGHTA and CDR2 FQGNSA. These data belong to a study of blood T cells in healthy people across ages. Primed by a sample-barcoded 5' primer and a J-beta primer mix, a second PCR proceeded for about 6 to 12 cycles. TCRdb redid the calling of the 5' RACE reads with MiXCR, one entry per CDR3 protein. The sample lists some 1.6 million distinct CDR3 sequences; around 36% were seen once. This rearrangement joins TRBV7-2 to TRBJ2-4; TRBD1 agrees at 8 bases. Sequencing input: blood. The TCR sequence derives from a woman aged 25 to 39 in good health. This CDR3 reads CASSLQGASDIQYF. The CDR3 DNA sequence: TGTGCCAGCAGCTTACAGGGGGCGTCGGACATTCAGTACTTC.